The TCR beta chain described here comes from a study of control samples from healthy donors and cancer patients. J lost 4 bases, V lost 0 bases, and 4 bases had no gene match. The CDR3 covers 15 residues. Looked up from germline, CDR1 is LNHNV and CDR2 is YYDKDF (reference sequence). Some clones are missing from TCRdb's copy, which holds only in-frame ones; the method was immunoSEQ multiplex PCR. This sample yields approximately 100,000 clones, of which approximately 90% are seen a single time; about 4% belongs to the top ten. The receptor was derived from a woman aged 18-35 years in good health. This rearrangement joins TRBV15 to TRBJ2-5, with 8 bases lining up with TRBD2. Material: blood. The chain's CDR3 is CATSRDRAGGETQYF. The CDR3 nucleotides are TGTGCCACCAGCAGAGATCGGGCGGGGGGAGAGACCCAGTACTTC.